This passage covers 7 T cell receptor beta chains from one sample sequenced in a study of response to subunit inactivated influenza vaccine. Via MiXCR, TCRdb re-called the RT-PCR reads, giving one row per CDR3 protein. The table includes about 580,000 distinct CDR3 sequences, roughly 15% detected once. This specimen was PBMCs from blood, taken about 11 days after vaccination. The receptors originated from a man in his forties or fifties who received an inactivated influenza vaccine.

This clonotype was counted many times. V and J are TRBV27 and TRBJ2-2, with D perhaps TRBD2 (6 bases). This CDR3 spans 16 amino acids. Germline CDR1 is MNHEY and CDR2 is SMNVEV (reference sequence). V was trimmed by 2 bases and J by 5 bases, leaving 15 bases between them. CDR3 residues: CASSLLSGGTTGELFF. The CDR3 nucleotides are TGTGCCAGCAGTTTACTTAGCGGAGGGACTACCGGGGAGCTGTTTTTT.

A single count supports this clonotype. This chain joins TRBV10-3 and TRBJ2-2, with TRBD1 identical over 7 bases. The length of the CDR3 is 15 residues. Germline trimming cut 3 bases from V and 2 bases from J; bases unmatched to any gene: 3. Per the germline V gene, CDR1 is ENHRY and CDR2 is SYGVKD. This chain's CDR3 is CAISDGDRNTGELFF. As DNA, the CDR3 is TGTGCCATCAGTGACGGGGACAGAAACACCGGGGAGCTGTTTTTT.

This clonotype turned up a few times. The chain employs TRBV12-3 or TRBV12-4 and TRBJ1-2; D unclear. CDR3 length equals 12 residues. Trimming took 3 bases from V and 8 from J, leaving 10 bases between them. As DNA, the CDR3 is TGTGCCAGCAGTTTTTCCCTGGAAGGCTACACCTTC. Its translation is CASSFSLEGYTF.

The CDR3 loop is CASKVQGKDEQYF. The DNA of the CDR3 is TGTGCCAGCAAGGTGCAGGGGAAAGACGAGCAGTACTTC. The V gene is TRBV12-3 or TRBV12-4, the J gene TRBJ2-7, with D possibly TRBD1 on 6 matching bases. Deletions cut 7 bases from V and 5 bases from J, with 15 bases between. The CDR3 has 13 amino acids.

In this sample, this clonotype turned up a few times. CDR3 nucleotides: TGTGCCAGCAGTCCCCCTGGGACTAGCGGGATCAACGAGCAGTACTTC. Translated, it gives CASSPPGTSGINEQYF. V is TRBV28 and J is TRBJ2-7; the match to TRBD2 covers 13 bases. In germline, CDR1 is MDHEN, CDR2 SYDVKM. CDR3 length: 16 amino acids. Trimming took 5 bases from V and 5 from J; bases not matched to a gene: 9. The full variable domain, its missing parts supplied by reference TRBV28 and TRBJ2-7, is DVKVTQSSRYLVKRTGEKVFLECVQDMDHENMFWYRQDPGLGLRLIYFSYDVKMKEKGDIPEGYSVSREKKERFSLILESASTNQTSMYLCASSPPGTSGINEQYFGPGTRLTVT.

This clonotype has just a few counts. The chain is built from TRBV4-3 and TRBJ2-3; 9 bases are a match to TRBD1. The CDR3 runs 19 residues. After removal of 0 bases from V and 4 bases from J, the junction contained 14 bases not matched to a gene. Germline V gene lookup returns CDR1 LGHNA and CDR2 YSLEER. DNA for the CDR3: TGCGCCAGCAGCCAAGAGGACATCCGGGACAGGGAGATCGCAGATACGCAGTATTTT. This encodes CASSQEDIRDREIADTQYF.

This clonotype showed up many times. The chain recombines TRBV12-3 or TRBV12-4 with TRBJ2-1; 7 bases agree with TRBD2. The V segment lost 3 bases and the J segment 0 bases; nucleotides outside the gene matches: 5. The CDR3 extends over 16 amino acids. The CDR3 nucleotides read TGTGCCAGCAGTTTGGGGCGGGGGAGCTCCTACAATGAGCAGTTCTTC. It translates to CASSLGRGSSYNEQFF.